These 8 T cell receptor beta chains came from one sample sequenced in a study of T-cell reconstitution after alpha-beta-depleted transplantation in children. Preparation of the TCRbeta library used unique molecular identifiers. TCRdb redid the calling of the PCR reads with MiXCR, one entry per CDR3 protein. The sample includes a few hundred thousand distinct CDR3 sequences, under 30% of them seen just once. Source: PBMCs, mostly from graft donor cells, taken 360 days after TCRalphabeta/CD19-depleted stem cell transplant. The receptors originated from a female patient aged 2 to 10 who had a stem cell transplant for congenital amegakaryocytic thrombocytopenia, so the T cells may come from the graft donor.

This clonotype was counted many times. This sequence joins TRBV5-6 and TRBJ2-7, with D maybe TRBD1 (6 bases). The germline gives CDR1 SGHDT, CDR2 YYEEEE. Deletions cut 1 base from V and 4 bases from J, with 9 bases between. The CDR3 runs 13 residues. The DNA of the CDR3 is TGTGCCAGCAGCTTGAGGGGGAAGTACGAGCAGTACTTC. Protein product: CASSLRGKYEQYF.

CDR3 residues: CASSPHDRGQNYGYTF. Here the CDR3 DNA reads TGCGCCAGCAGCCCACATGACAGGGGGCAAAACTATGGCTACACCTTC. The chain is built from TRBV4-1 and TRBJ1-2; 10 bases are a match to TRBD1. V lost 4 bases and J lost 2; bases outside the gene matches: 7. This CDR3 is 16 amino acids long. Looked up from germline, CDR1 is MGHRA and CDR2 is YSYEKL.

The V gene is TRBV12-3 or TRBV12-4, the J gene TRBJ2-1; 8 nucleotides match TRBD2. V dropped 6 bases and J dropped 4; count of bases not matched to a gene: 8. This CDR3 contains 15 residues. CDR3 coding DNA: TGTGCCAGCAGGCAAAGCGGGGGAACTTACAATGAGCAGTTCTTC. Translating gives CASRQSGGTYNEQFF.

This clonotype was picked up a small number of times. The genes are TRBV4-2 and TRBJ1-2; the D is unclear. In germline, CDR1 is LGHNA, CDR2 YNFKEQ. Trimming pared 2 bases from V and 0 bases from J, leaving 10 bases between. This CDR3 region has 15 residues. The CDR3 sequence is CASSQQTLANYGYTF. The CDR3 coding sequence is TGTGCCAGCAGCCAACAGACCTTAGCTAACTATGGCTACACCTTC.

There are a few counts of this clonotype. The genes are TRBV6-5 and TRBJ2-7; D perhaps matches TRBD2 (5 bases). The germline V gene has CDR1 MNHEY and CDR2 SVGAGI. V gave up 0 bases and J gave up 5 bases, with 14 bases separating them. The CDR3 totals 15 residues. CDR3 residues: CASSYSKDSVHEQYF. The CDR3 DNA follows: TGTGCCAGCAGTTACTCGAAGGACTCCGTCCACGAGCAGTACTTC.

Worth noting for this clonotype: Since the CDR3 does not end with the conserved phenylalanine or tryptophan, this likely comes from a read error. The genes are TRBV20-1 and TRBJ2-7; D is ambiguous. Trimming pared 8 bases from V and 1 base from J, leaving 18 bases between. The CDR3 length is 14 residues. CDR1 and CDR2 from the germline V gene are DFQATT and SNEGSKA (reference sequence). The CDR3 nucleotides read TGCAGTTTCCTCAGTGACATATTATCCTACGAGCAGTACTCC. Amino acid sequence: CSFLSDILSYEQYS.

This clonotype was observed at least ten times. The J gene is TRBJ2-1, the V gene TRBV7-3; 7 bases are shared with TRBD2. J was trimmed by 6 bases and V by 2 bases; bases with no gene match: 1. The CDR3 extends over 13 amino acids. Germline CDR1 is SGHTA and CDR2 is FQGTGA. CDR3 sequence (DNA): TGTGCCAGCAGCTTAGCTAGCGGCAATGAGCAGTTCTTC. Its translation: CASSLASGNEQFF.

In its sample, this clonotype was seen a few times. This chain joins TRBV29-1 and TRBJ1-1; D perhaps matches TRBD1 (6 bases). The CDR3 loop spans 13 amino acids. V was clipped by 6 bases and J by 0 bases, with 11 bases between them. Germline assignment: CDR1 SQVTM and CDR2 ANQGSEA. The CDR3 reads CSVQTGMNTEAFF. The CDR3 DNA reads TGCAGCGTCCAAACAGGGATGAACACTGAAGCTTTCTTT.